This T cell receptor beta chain was sequenced during a study of memory CD4+ T cells and cytomegalovirus serostatus. TCRdb keeps only in-frame clones here, not all; method: immunoSEQ multiplex PCR. The sample has around 84,000 clones, roughly 80% seen once. This clone was seen only a few times. The sort gate was single viable CD3+CD4+CD8-CD45RO+ cells for memory CD4+ T cells. V was pared by 6 bases and J by 4 bases, with 6 bases of the junction left unmatched. This CDR3 is 15 amino acids long. Germline lookup yields CDR1 SEHNR and CDR2 FQNEAQ (reference sequence). The source of this sequence is an adult in good health and CMV-seronegative. Input material: memory CD4+ T cells from blood. J is TRBJ1-6 and V is TRBV7-9; 7 nucleotides agree with TRBD1. DNA of the CDR3: TGTGCCAGCAGAACGGGGGACAGTTATAATTCACCCCTCCACTTT. Translated: CASRTGDSYNSPLHF.